This is a list of T cell receptor beta chains from one sample in a study of T-cell reconstitution after alpha-beta-depleted transplantation in children. TCRdb analysed the PCR reads with MiXCR anew, one entry per CDR3 protein. The repertoire holds 200,000 to 300,000 distinct CDR3 sequences, with roughly a quarter as singletons. The sequences come from PBMCs, mostly from graft donor cells, collected 360 days after TCRalphabeta/CD19-depleted stem cell transplant. Receptors were obtained from a female patient between 2 and 15 years old who had a stem cell transplant for congenital amegakaryocytic thrombocytopenia, so the T cells may come from the graft donor. The CDR3 runs from the conserved cysteine through the conserved F or W. A D gene is named only where the DNA matches it firmly. Size is omitted from some rows. Given values are once, few, many or a class for expanded clones.

clone_size: many
j_call: TRBJ2-1
d_call: .
v_call: TRBV7-8
cdr3_nt: TGTGCCAGCAGCTTGAATATCAATGAGCAGTTCTTC
cdr3_aa: CASSLNINEQFF

clone_size: .
j_call: TRBJ1-2
d_call: .
v_call: TRBV28
cdr3_nt: TGTGCCAGTTGGACCCAAGCTAACTATGGCTACACCTTC
cdr3_aa: CASWTQANYGYTF

clone_size: .
j_call: TRBJ2-5
d_call: TRBD2
v_call: TRBV20-1
cdr3_nt: TGCAGTGCCGGGGGGGCCCAAGAGACCCAGTACTTC
cdr3_aa: CSAGGAQETQYF

clone_size: many
j_call: TRBJ2-4
d_call: .
v_call: TRBV6-1
cdr3_nt: TGTGCCAGCAAAACACTTAGCCGAGATGGGATTCAGTACTTC
cdr3_aa: CASKTLSRDGIQYF

clone_size: many
j_call: TRBJ1-2
d_call: .
v_call: TRBV9
cdr3_nt: TGTGCCAGCAGCGTGGGGGGCGACTATGGCTACACCTTC
cdr3_aa: CASSVGGDYGYTF

clone_size: .
j_call: TRBJ2-1
d_call: .
v_call: TRBV7-8
cdr3_nt: TGTGCCAGCAGCAGGACAGCCAACAATGAGCAGTTCTTC
cdr3_aa: CASSRTANNEQFF

clone_size: .
j_call: TRBJ2-7
d_call: .
v_call: TRBV6-2/TRBV6-3
cdr3_nt: TGTGCCAGCAGTTACTCGTCGACTGCAGGCTACGAGCAGTACTTC
cdr3_aa: CASSYSSTAGYEQYF

clone_size: .
j_call: TRBJ2-3
d_call: .
v_call: TRBV7-2
cdr3_nt: TGTGCCAGCAGCCCGGTCAGGGGTAGGACAGATACGCAGTATTTT
cdr3_aa: CASSPVRGRTDTQYF

clone_size: .
j_call: TRBJ2-2
d_call: .
v_call: TRBV11-2
cdr3_nt: TGTGCCAGCAGCTTAGATAGGCAATACGGGGAGCTGTTTTTT
cdr3_aa: CASSLDRQYGELFF

clone_size: .
j_call: TRBJ2-3
d_call: .
v_call: TRBV10-2
cdr3_nt: TGCGCCAGCAGGGACCGGGCCCGGATTGAAGCTAAGTCAGATACGCAGTATTTT
cdr3_aa: CASRDRARIEAKSDTQYF

clone_size: .
j_call: TRBJ2-2
d_call: TRBD1
v_call: TRBV12-3/TRBV12-4
cdr3_nt: TGTGCCAGCAGTCCTAGACAGGGTTACACCGGGGAGCTGTTTTTT
cdr3_aa: CASSPRQGYTGELFF

clone_size: few
j_call: TRBJ2-3
d_call: .
v_call: TRBV5-1
cdr3_nt: TGCGCCAGCAGCTTGGAGCTAGCGAGCACAGATACGCAGTATTTT
cdr3_aa: CASSLELASTDTQYF

clone_size: few
j_call: TRBJ1-1
d_call: TRBD1
v_call: TRBV28
cdr3_nt: TGTGCCAGCACCAGACAGGGTTCGGGCACTGAAGCTTTCTTT
cdr3_aa: CASTRQGSGTEAFF

clone_size: few
j_call: TRBJ1-4
d_call: .
v_call: TRBV20-1
cdr3_nt: TGCAGTGCCGGGACAACGGGATATGAAAAACTGTTTTTT
cdr3_aa: CSAGTTGYEKLFF

clone_size: few
j_call: TRBJ2-7
d_call: .
v_call: TRBV15
cdr3_nt: TGTGCCACCAGCACTACCTTCGGCGGGTTCTCCTACGAGCAGTACTTC
cdr3_aa: CATSTTFGGFSYEQYF

clone_size: .
j_call: TRBJ1-3
d_call: .
v_call: TRBV18
cdr3_nt: TGTGCCAGCTCACCTCGGGAGAACTCTGGAAACACCATATATTTT
cdr3_aa: CASSPRENSGNTIYF

clone_size: .
j_call: TRBJ2-2
d_call: TRBD2
v_call: TRBV20-1
cdr3_nt: TGCAGTGCTAGTGGACTAGCGGGGAACACCGGGGAGCTGTTTTTT
cdr3_aa: CSASGLAGNTGELFF

clone_size: few
j_call: TRBJ2-1
d_call: .
v_call: TRBV20-1
cdr3_nt: TGCAGTGCTAGAGTGGGGGCGGGTGAGCAGTTCTTC
cdr3_aa: CSARVGAGEQFF

clone_size: few
j_call: TRBJ2-1
d_call: .
v_call: TRBV5-1
cdr3_nt: TGCGCCAGCAGCTTTCTCGGGTACTCCTACAATGAGCAGTTCTTC
cdr3_aa: CASSFLGYSYNEQFF

clone_size: few
j_call: TRBJ2-1
d_call: .
v_call: TRBV12-3/TRBV12-4
cdr3_nt: TGTGCCAGCAGGGCCGTCCGACTGAATGAGCAGTTCTTC
cdr3_aa: CASRAVRLNEQFF

clone_size: .
j_call: TRBJ2-2
d_call: TRBD1
v_call: TRBV7-3
cdr3_nt: TGTGCCAGCAGCTGGACAGGGGGCGGGGAGCTGTTTTTT
cdr3_aa: CASSWTGGGELFF

clone_size: many
j_call: TRBJ2-1
d_call: .
v_call: TRBV29-1
cdr3_nt: TGCAGCGTTGAAAGGAGGTCCTACAATGAGCAGTTCTTC
cdr3_aa: CSVERRSYNEQFF